This T cell receptor beta chain is from a study of immune evolution from preneoplasia to lung adenocarcinoma. Across the study: HLA loss of heterozygosity: roughly 6.6% AIS, around 16% MIA, around 33% ADC, none AAH. Study findings and constraints: Normal lung had highest clonality; later lesions appeared denser, more diverse.

Premalignant or tumor cells were enriched by macro-dissection after pathologic assessment. Worth noting for this clone: The antigen is undetermined. At one end the junction does not follow the germline gene, possibly because of a read error.

Measured with immunoSEQ multiplex PCR; TCRdb has only the in-frame clones, and not every one. Of 8,000 or so clones listed, about 85% were seen once; the top ten hold 2.5%. The V gene's germline CDR1 is SGHRS and CDR2 YFSETQ. The CDR3 contains 15 residues. The rearrangement links TRBV5-1 to TRBJ2-1, with 7 bases matching TRBD2. The receptor's source is a person of 80 years or more with lung adenocarcinoma. The source material was FFPE minimally invasive lung adenocarcinoma tissue. CDR3 sequence: CVSSLGGSTYNEQFF. CDR3 DNA sequence: TGCGTCAGCAGCTTGGGAGGGAGCACCTACAATGAGCAGTTCTTC.